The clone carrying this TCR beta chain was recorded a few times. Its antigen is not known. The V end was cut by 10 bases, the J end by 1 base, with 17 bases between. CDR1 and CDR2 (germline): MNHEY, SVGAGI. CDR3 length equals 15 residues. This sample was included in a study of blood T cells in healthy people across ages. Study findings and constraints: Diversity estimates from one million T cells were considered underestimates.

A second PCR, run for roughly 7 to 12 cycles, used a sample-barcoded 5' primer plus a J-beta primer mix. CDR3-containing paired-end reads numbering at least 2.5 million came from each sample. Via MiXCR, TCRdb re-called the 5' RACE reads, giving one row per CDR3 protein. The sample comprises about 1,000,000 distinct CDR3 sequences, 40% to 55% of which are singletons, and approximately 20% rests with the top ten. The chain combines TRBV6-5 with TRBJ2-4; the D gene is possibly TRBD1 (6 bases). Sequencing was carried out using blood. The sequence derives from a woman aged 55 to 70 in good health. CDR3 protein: CATRGTQGAKNIQYF. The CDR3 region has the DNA TGTGCCACGAGAGGGACCCAGGGGGCCAAAAACATTCAGTACTTC.